These 11 T cell receptor beta chains were sequenced from one sample in a study of OX40 agonist ivuxolimab in advanced cancers. TCRdb keeps only in-frame clones here, not all; method: immunoSEQ multiplex PCR. The sample records approximately 84,000 clones, about nine tenths being singletons. This sample comprised CD4+ or CD8+ T cells sorted from blood, obtained in a trial of the OX40 agonist ivuxolimab. The origin of the receptors is an adult with an advanced solid tumor such as melanoma, head and neck, liver or kidney cancer.

The V gene is TRBV19, the J gene TRBJ1-4, with 8 bases lining up with TRBD1. The length of the CDR3 is 16 residues. J gave up 7 bases and V 5 bases, and 12 bases lay outside the gene matches. Germline lookup yields CDR1 LNHDA and CDR2 SQIVND (reference sequence). The CDR3 bases are TGTGCCAGTAGTCCCCCTCCGGACAGGGTTGGTGAAAAACTGTTTTTT. Its protein product is CASSPPPDRVGEKLFF.

The chain links TRBV7-6 to TRBJ2-7; 8 bases align to TRBD2. The CDR3 loop spans 15 amino acids. The V gene end was trimmed by 3 bases and the J gene end by 1 base; junction bases not matched to a gene: 5. Germline V gene lookup returns CDR1 SGHVS and CDR2 FNYEAQ. The CDR3 DNA reads as TGTGCCAGCAGCTTGGCAAGCGGGAGTTCCTACGAGCAGTACTTC. Protein sequence: CASSLASGSSYEQYF. The complete variable domain, with remaining parts taken from reference TRBV7-6 and TRBJ2-7, reads GAGVSQSPRYKVTKRGQDVALRCDPISGHVSLYWYRQALGQGPEFLTYFNYEAQQDKSGLPNDRFSAERPEGSISTLTIQRTEQRDSAMYRCASSLASGSSYEQYFGPGTRLTVT.

The chain uses TRBV30 and TRBJ1-3; D is uncertain. The CDR3 runs 11 residues. V dropped 4 bases and J dropped 3 bases, with 4 bases sitting between them. Germline loops: CDR1 GTSNPN, CDR2 SVGIG (reference sequence). The CDR3 sequence: CAWTIGNTIYF. The CDR3 DNA reads TGTGCCTGGACAATTGGAAACACCATATATTTT.

The chain recombines TRBV29-1 with TRBJ2-7; D is possibly TRBD1 (5 bases). Between the trimmed V and J ends, which lost 7 bases and 0 bases, there was a span of 16 bases. The germline CDR1 and CDR2 sequences are SQVTM and ANQGSEA. CDR3 length: 14 amino acids. The CDR3 protein is CSGAQGIGSYEQYF. The CDR3 coding sequence is TGCAGCGGGGCCCAGGGAATCGGCTCCTACGAGCAGTACTTC.

J is TRBJ2-7 and V is TRBV5-1, with TRBD2 matching over 11 bases. Germline CDR1 SGHRS, CDR2 YFSETQ. Trimming took 4 bases from V and 6 from J; bases not matched to a gene: 9. This CDR3 is built from 15 residues. The CDR3 DNA reads as TGCGCCAGCAGCGGTATGACTAGCGGGAATGTCGAGCAGTACTTC. Amino acid sequence: CASSGMTSGNVEQYF.

The chain joins TRBV5-1 to TRBJ2-1; 8 bases align to TRBD2. CDR3 length equals 15 residues. CDR1 and CDR2 (germline): SGHRS, YFSETQ. The V gene end was trimmed by 4 bases and the J gene end by 3 bases; junction bases not matched to a gene: 6. The CDR3 region has the DNA TGCGCCAGCAGCCCCCCGGGGGGGGTCTACAATGAGCAGTTCTTC. This encodes CASSPPGGVYNEQFF. Looking up the rest from reference TRBV5-1 and TRBJ2-1 gives the full variable domain: KAGVTQTPRYLIKTRGQQVTLSCSPISGHRSVSWYQQTPGQGLQFLFEYFSETQRNKGNFPGRFSGRQFSNSRSEMNVSTLELGDSALYLCASSPPGGVYNEQFFGPGTRLTVL.

This chain connects TRBV28 to TRBJ2-7; 10 bases line up with TRBD2. Germline V gene lookup returns CDR1 MDHEN and CDR2 SYDVKM. V trimming: 4 bases; J trimming: 0 bases; junction bases outside the gene matches: 6. CDR3 length equals 16 residues. The CDR3 coding sequence is TGTGCCAGCAGTTCTTTCGGACTAGCGGCCTCCTACGAGCAGTACTTC. Its protein is CASSSFGLAASYEQYF.

This chain uses TRBV7-8 with TRBJ2-7, with no clear D. The V and J ends lost 2 bases and 1 base respectively, with 12 bases between them. This CDR3 contains 15 residues. Per germline, CDR1 SGHVS and CDR2 FQNEAQ. The CDR3: CASSLSGPSSYEQYF. CDR3 coding DNA: TGTGCCAGCAGCTTATCAGGTCCCAGTTCCTACGAGCAGTACTTC.

The table lists this clone with a count of one. V and J are TRBV12-2 and TRBJ2-7; the table's TRBD2 call for D was not verified on the DNA. TRBV12-2 is described as a pseudogene. The CDR3 is made up of 16 amino acids. The CDR3 sequence is CASRPPPKRGLYEQYF. The CDR3, as DNA: TGTGCAAGTCGCCCCCCCCCTAAGCGGGGCCTTTACGAGCAGTACTTC.

The V call is TRBV5-6, the J call TRBJ2-7; D unresolved. Trimming left V 4 bases short and J 2 bases short, with 7 bases between. In germline, CDR1 is SGHDT, CDR2 YYEEEE. The CDR3 contains 12 residues. The CDR3 is CASSLEPYEQYF. CDR3 bases: TGTGCCAGCAGCCTTGAACCCTACGAGCAGTACTTC. The entire variable domain, with the rest obtained from reference TRBV5-6 and TRBJ2-7, is as follows: DAGVTQSPTHLIKTRGQQVTLRCSPKSGHDTVSWYQQALGQGPQFIFQYYEEEERQRGNFPDRFSGHQFPNYSSELNVNALLLGDSALYLCASSLEPYEQYFGPGTRLTVT.

There are a few counts of this clone. CDR3 nucleotide sequence: TGCGCCAGCAGCTTGGTGGGGAGAAGGGAAAAACTGTTTTTT. The encoded protein is CASSLVGRREKLFF. The rearrangement uses TRBV5-1 and TRBJ1-4; D is unresolved. V lost 0 bases, J lost 8 bases, and 11 bases lay in between. CDR3 length: 14 amino acids. CDR1 is SGHRS, CDR2 YFSETQ, per germline.